These T cell receptor beta chains were read from a single sample in a study of blood T cell repertoires in COVID-19. The assay was immunoSEQ multiplex PCR, and TCRdb's table has in-frame clones only and misses some. The sample has about 110,000 clones; less than 80% are singletons. Sequencing input: peripheral blood. The receptors were gathered from an elderly man with COVID-19, enrolled during active disease. The CDR3 runs from the conserved cysteine through the conserved F or W. A D gene is named only where the DNA matches it firmly. The listing skips clone size in some rows; elsewhere it reads once, few, many or a size class.

TGTGCCAGCAGCTTAGGTCCCTTTCCCAAAAACATTCAGTACTTC | CASSLGPFPKNIQYF | NA | TRBJ2-4 | TRBV13 | NA
TGCGCCAGCAGCCGGACTCGGCAGGCTAGCGGCGAGCAGTACTTC | CASSRTRQASGEQYF | TRBD2 | TRBJ2-7 | TRBV5-1 | NA
TGTGCCAGCAGCGTAGGAGGGACAGGGGGCTTTGGTGAAGCTTTCTTT | CASSVGGTGGFGEAFF | TRBD1 | TRBJ1-1 | TRBV9 | NA
TGTGCTAGTGGTTTGGTCCTAACCGACACCCACCCCACAGATACGCAGTATTTT | CASGLVLTDTHPTDTQYF | NA | TRBJ2-3 | TRBV12-5 | NA
TGCGCCAGCAGTGAGGCGGGTCGAGGAAACACCATATATTTT | CASSEAGRGNTIYF | NA | TRBJ1-3 | TRBV10-1 | NA
TGTGCCACCAGCAGAGTGGCGGGAGAAGGCTATGAGCAGTTCTTC | CATSRVAGEGYEQFF | TRBD2 | TRBJ2-1 | TRBV15 | NA
TGTGCCAGCAGTCTGACTTCTAACTATGGCTACACCTTC | CASSLTSNYGYTF | NA | TRBJ1-2 | TRBV28 | NA
TGCAGCGCGGGACAGGATTTCGAGCAGTACTTC | CSAGQDFEQYF | TRBD1 | TRBJ2-7 | TRBV29-1 | NA
TGTGCCAGCAGCCATGGACTAGCGGTCCCCTACGAGCAGTACTTC | CASSHGLAVPYEQYF | TRBD2 | TRBJ2-7 | TRBV3-1/TRBV3-2 | NA
TGTGCAAGTCGCTTAGCGGTTAGCGGAAACACCGGGGAGCTGTTTTTT | CASRLAVSGNTGELFF | NA | TRBJ2-2 | TRBV12-2 | NA
TGTGCCAGCAGCGTGGGAGAAGGTTCCTCCTACGAGCAGTACTTC | CASSVGEGSSYEQYF | NA | TRBJ2-7 | TRBV9 | NA
TGCAGTGCTAGTACAGGGTATCGGGATCAGCCCCAGCATTTT | CSASTGYRDQPQHF | NA | TRBJ1-5 | TRBV20-1 | few
TGCGCCAGCAGCGCGGGACTAGCGGGAGACGATGAGCAGTTCTTC | CASSAGLAGDDEQFF | TRBD2 | TRBJ2-1 | TRBV5-1 | many
TGTGCCAGCAGCTTATCCAGGGGGCTCTACGAGCAGTACTTC | CASSLSRGLYEQYF | TRBD1 | TRBJ2-7 | TRBV7-9 | NA
TGTGCCAGCAGAAACAGGGGGCGGGAGGAGACCCAGTACTTC | CASRNRGREETQYF | TRBD1 | TRBJ2-5 | TRBV2 | NA
TGTGCCAGATCCTCAGCTCGGCAGGGGGAACATATGAACACTGAAGCTTTCTTT | CARSSARQGEHMNTEAFF | TRBD1 | TRBJ1-1 | TRBV5-3 | NA
TGTGCCAGCAGTGACAAGGACAGGACGCTCACTGAAGCTTTCTTT | CASSDKDRTLTEAFF | TRBD1 | TRBJ1-1 | TRBV6-1 | NA
TGTGCCAGCAGTGAAGCGGGGCCCAGGGGCCACGAGCAGTACTTC | CASSEAGPRGHEQYF | NA | TRBJ2-7 | TRBV6-1 | few
TGTGCCAGCAGCCCCGGACAGAAGCAAGAGACCCAGTACTTC | CASSPGQKQETQYF | NA | TRBJ2-5 | TRBV3-1/TRBV3-2 | NA
TGTGCCAGCAGCTTAGATCCGGGAGATACGCAGTATTTT | CASSLDPGDTQYF | NA | TRBJ2-3 | TRBV7-9 | NA
TGTGCCAGCCACAGGGAAGCGGATCAGCCCCAGCATTTT | CASHREADQPQHF | NA | TRBJ1-5 | TRBV18 | NA
TGTGCCAGCAGGAAGAGCGGAAACACCATATATTTT | CASRKSGNTIYF | NA | TRBJ1-3 | TRBV5-6 | few
TGTGCCAGCAGTTACGGACAGGGCGTATTTGGAGCTTTCTTT | CASSYGQGVFGAFF | TRBD1 | TRBJ1-1 | TRBV6-5 | NA
TGTGCCAGCAGCCAGAGGGTCTCGAGCACTGAAGCTTTCTTT | CASSQRVSSTEAFF | NA | TRBJ1-1 | TRBV14 | NA
TGCGCCAGCAGCCAAGATGAGGGGGCGAACGAGCAGTACTTC | CASSQDEGANEQYF | TRBD1 | TRBJ2-7 | TRBV4-3 | NA
TGTGCCAGCAGGGGGGCAAGCTCCTACGAGCAGTACTTC | CASRGASSYEQYF | NA | TRBJ2-7 | TRBV27 | NA
TGTGCCAGTAGTATAGGACAGGGCTACGAGCAGTACTTC | CASSIGQGYEQYF | TRBD1 | TRBJ2-7 | TRBV19 | NA
TGTGCCAGCAGTCTGGGACAGGGGCAGGATGAGCAGTTCTTC | CASSLGQGQDEQFF | TRBD1 | TRBJ2-1 | TRBV2 | NA
TGCAGCGCCATGAACACTGAAGCTTTCTTT | CSAMNTEAFF | NA | TRBJ1-1 | TRBV29-1 | NA
TGTGCCAGCAGCCCGTTTGCGGAGACCCAGTACTTC | CASSPFAETQYF | NA | TRBJ2-5 | TRBV7-2 | NA
TGCGCCAGCAGCCAAGGGAGGACGGCAGATCAGCCCCAGCATTTT | CASSQGRTADQPQHF | NA | TRBJ1-5 | TRBV4-1 | NA
TGTGCCAGCAAATCGGGAGGGCTGGGGTTCCCTGTCAATGAGCAGTTCTTC | CASKSGGLGFPVNEQFF | TRBD2 | TRBJ2-1 | TRBV7-9 | NA
TGTGCCAGCAGCTTTAGGGGAACAGGGGGCAGAAACATTCAGTACTTC | CASSFRGTGGRNIQYF | TRBD1 | TRBJ2-4 | TRBV7-9 | NA
TGTGCCAGCAGCTCTAGGACTAGCGATGCGGAGACCCAGTACTTC | CASSSRTSDAETQYF | TRBD2 | TRBJ2-5 | TRBV7-2 | NA
TGTGCCAGCAGCCCCTCCAGCGGGAGGTACAATGAGCAGTTCTTC | CASSPSSGRYNEQFF | TRBD2 | TRBJ2-1 | TRBV7-9 | NA
TGTGCCAGCAGTTACGCTGGGGACTGGAACACTGAAGCTTTCTTT | CASSYAGDWNTEAFF | NA | TRBJ1-1 | TRBV6-2/TRBV6-3 | many
TGTGCCAGCAGGTTTCAGGGGAACACTGAAGCTTTCTTT | CASRFQGNTEAFF | NA | TRBJ1-1 | TRBV7-8 | NA
TGTGCCAGCAGCGTAGGACTAGCGGCTTACAATGAGCAGTTCTTC | CASSVGLAAYNEQFF | TRBD2 | TRBJ2-1 | TRBV9 | NA
TGCGCCAGCAGCTTGGCCACGGGAAAAGAGACCCAGTACTTC | CASSLATGKETQYF | NA | TRBJ2-5 | TRBV5-1 | NA
TGTGCCAGCAGTGAACAGCGTAATTCACCCCTCCACTTT | CASSEQRNSPLHF | NA | TRBJ1-6 | TRBV2 | NA
TGTGCCAGTAGTATAGACCGACAGGGGAAGAATCAGCCCCAGCATTTT | CASSIDRQGKNQPQHF | TRBD1 | TRBJ1-5 | TRBV19 | NA
TGTGCCAGCAGCGTGGGACTACCTTACAATGAGCAGTTCTTC | CASSVGLPYNEQFF | TRBD2 | TRBJ2-1 | TRBV5-6 | NA
TGTGCCTGGAGTCGAACAGGGATCTATGGCTACACCTTC | CAWSRTGIYGYTF | NA | TRBJ1-2 | TRBV30 | NA
TGTGCCAGCAGTTACCTACAGGGAAACACCATATATTTT | CASSYLQGNTIYF | NA | TRBJ1-3 | TRBV6-5 | NA
TGTGCCAGCAGTTTAACGGGGTACACTGAAGCTTTCTTT | CASSLTGYTEAFF | NA | TRBJ1-1 | TRBV12-3/TRBV12-4 | NA